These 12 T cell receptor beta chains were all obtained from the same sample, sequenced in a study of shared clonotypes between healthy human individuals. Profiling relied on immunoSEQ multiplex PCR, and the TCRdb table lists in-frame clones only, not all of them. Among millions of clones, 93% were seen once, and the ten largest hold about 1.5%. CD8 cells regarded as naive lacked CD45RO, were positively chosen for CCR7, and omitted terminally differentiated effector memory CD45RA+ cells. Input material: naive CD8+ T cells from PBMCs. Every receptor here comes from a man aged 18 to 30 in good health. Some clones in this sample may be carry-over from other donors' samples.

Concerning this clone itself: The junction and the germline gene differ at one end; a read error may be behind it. CDR3 sequence reads: CASTEGDRFSEKLFF. The CDR3 bases are TGTGCCAGCACTGAAGGCGACAGGTTTAGCGAAAAACTGTTTTTT. The chain joins TRBV6-1 to TRBJ1-4; D is possibly TRBD1 (6 bases). The germline gives CDR1 MNHNS, CDR2 SASEGT. This CDR3 has 15 residues.

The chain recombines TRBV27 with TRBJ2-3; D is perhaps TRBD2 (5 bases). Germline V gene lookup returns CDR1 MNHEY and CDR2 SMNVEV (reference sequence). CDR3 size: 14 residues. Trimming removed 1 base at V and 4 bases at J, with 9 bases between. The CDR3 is CASSLLLDADTQYF. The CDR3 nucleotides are TGTGCCAGCAGTTTATTACTAGATGCAGATACGCAGTATTTT.

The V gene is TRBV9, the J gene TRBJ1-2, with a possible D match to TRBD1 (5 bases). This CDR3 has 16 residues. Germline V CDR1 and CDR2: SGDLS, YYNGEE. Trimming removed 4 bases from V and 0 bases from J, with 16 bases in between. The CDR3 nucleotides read TGTGCCAGCAGCCCGACGGGGGGGTTCTCTAACTATGGCTACACCTTC. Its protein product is CASSPTGGFSNYGYTF.

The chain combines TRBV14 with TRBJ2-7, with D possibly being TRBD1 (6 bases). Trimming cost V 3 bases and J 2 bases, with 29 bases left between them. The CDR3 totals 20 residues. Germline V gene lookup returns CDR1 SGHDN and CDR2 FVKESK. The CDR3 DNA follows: TGTGCCAGCAGCCACTTAACTGGGATGATACCGGGACACCCACCCTACGAGCAGTACTTC. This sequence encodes CASSHLTGMIPGHPPYEQYF.

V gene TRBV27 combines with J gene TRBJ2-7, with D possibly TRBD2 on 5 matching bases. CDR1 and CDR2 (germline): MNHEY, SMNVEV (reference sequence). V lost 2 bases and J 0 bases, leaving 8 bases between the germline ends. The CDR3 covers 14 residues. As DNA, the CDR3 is TGTGCCAGCAGTTTAGGGAGACACTCCTACGAGCAGTACTTC. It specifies CASSLGRHSYEQYF.

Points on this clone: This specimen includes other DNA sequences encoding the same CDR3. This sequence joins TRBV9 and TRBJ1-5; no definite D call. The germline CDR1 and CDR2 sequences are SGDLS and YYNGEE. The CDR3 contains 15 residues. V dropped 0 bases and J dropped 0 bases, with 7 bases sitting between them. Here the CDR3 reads CASSVGLNSNQPQHF. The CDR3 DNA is TGTGCCAGCAGCGTAGGACTGAATAGCAATCAGCCCCAGCATTTT.

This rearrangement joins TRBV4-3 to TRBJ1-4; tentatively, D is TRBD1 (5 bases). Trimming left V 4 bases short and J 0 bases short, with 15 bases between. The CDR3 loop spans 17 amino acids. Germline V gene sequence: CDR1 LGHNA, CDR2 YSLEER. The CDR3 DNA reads TGCGCCAGCAGCCGTACAGCAGGGAGGACAACTAATGAAAAACTGTTTTTT. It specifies CASSRTAGRTTNEKLFF.

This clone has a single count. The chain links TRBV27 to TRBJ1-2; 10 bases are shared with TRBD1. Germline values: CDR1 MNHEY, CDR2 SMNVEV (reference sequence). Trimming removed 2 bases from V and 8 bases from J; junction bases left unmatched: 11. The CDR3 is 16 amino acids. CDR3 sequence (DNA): TGTGCCAGCAGTTTAGCTTGGGGACAGGGGACTTTCGGCTACACCTTC. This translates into CASSLAWGQGTFGYTF.

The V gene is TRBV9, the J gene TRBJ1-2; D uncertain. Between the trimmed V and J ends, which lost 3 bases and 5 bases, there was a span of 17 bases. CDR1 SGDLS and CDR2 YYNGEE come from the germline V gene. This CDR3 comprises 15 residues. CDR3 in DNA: TGTGCCAGCAGCGCCCCCGGGTCCCCCATATATGGCTACACCTTC. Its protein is CASSAPGSPIYGYTF.

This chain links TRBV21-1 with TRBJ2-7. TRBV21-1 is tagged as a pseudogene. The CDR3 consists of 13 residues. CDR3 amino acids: CASSRDLTYEQYF. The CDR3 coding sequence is TGTGCCAGCAGCAGGGACCTCACCTACGAGCAGTACTTC.

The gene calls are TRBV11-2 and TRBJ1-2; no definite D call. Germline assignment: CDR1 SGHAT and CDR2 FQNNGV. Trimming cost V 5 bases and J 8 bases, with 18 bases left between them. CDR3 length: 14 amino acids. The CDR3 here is CASSPRTGARGYTF. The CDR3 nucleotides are TGTGCCAGCAGCCCAAGGACGGGCGCGAGAGGCTACACCTTC. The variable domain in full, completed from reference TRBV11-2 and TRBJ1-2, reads EAGVAQSPRYKIIEKRQSVAFWCNPISGHATLYWYQQILGQGPKLLIQFQNNGVVDDSQLPKDRFSAERLKGVDSTLKIQPAKLEDSAVYLCASSPRTGARGYTFGSGTRLTVV.

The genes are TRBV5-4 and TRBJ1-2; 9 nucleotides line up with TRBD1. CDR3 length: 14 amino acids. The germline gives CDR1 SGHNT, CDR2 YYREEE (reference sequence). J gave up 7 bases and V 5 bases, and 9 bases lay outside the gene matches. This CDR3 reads CASRTGTGKSGYTF. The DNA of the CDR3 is TGTGCCAGCAGAACCGGGACAGGGAAGTCTGGCTACACCTTC.